These 21 T cell receptor beta chains were all obtained from the same sample, sequenced in a study of cytomegalovirus exposure and HLA in healthy donors. The primer mix had 60 Vbeta and 13 Jbeta primers. Sequenced by immunoSEQ multiplex PCR; TCRdb stores in-frame clones only, minus some. The sample lists approximately 150,000 clones, approximately 82% occurring once. The sequenced material came from PBMCs. The receptors originated from a woman aged 40 to 50 in good health and CMV-seronegative.

The J gene is TRBJ2-2, the V gene TRBV28; TRBD2 aligns across 13 bases. This CDR3 comprises 14 residues. Trimming took 6 bases from V and 6 from J; bases not matched to a gene: 1. Germline assignment: CDR1 MDHEN and CDR2 SYDVKM. The CDR3 is CASSGTSGAGELFF. The CDR3 DNA follows: TGTGCCAGCAGCGGGACTAGCGGGGCCGGGGAGCTGTTTTTT.

This clone has just one count. The genes are TRBV27 and TRBJ2-7; D perhaps matches TRBD2 (5 bases). The V and J ends lost 10 bases and 4 bases respectively, with 17 bases between them. Per germline, CDR1 MNHEY and CDR2 SMNVEV (reference sequence). The CDR3 is made up of 13 amino acids. The DNA of the CDR3 is TGTGCCACCGGACGAGGGATCCTTTACGAGCAGTACTTC. This encodes CATGRGILYEQYF.

This rearrangement joins TRBV4-2 to TRBJ1-1; the D gene is possibly TRBD1 (5 bases). V was trimmed by 1 base and J by 5 bases, leaving 14 bases between them. From germline, CDR1 is LGHNA and CDR2 YNFKEQ. The CDR3 length is 15 residues. Written as DNA, the CDR3 is TGTGCCAGCAGCCAAGGAGGAACAGGTCTAACTGAAGCTTTCTTT. This codes for CASSQGGTGLTEAFF.

This clone was detected a few times. This sequence joins TRBV9 and TRBJ2-5, with 10 bases matching TRBD1. CDR3 length: 15 amino acids. Trimming removed 3 bases from V and 3 bases from J; junction bases left unmatched: 5. From germline, CDR1 is SGDLS and CDR2 YYNGEE. This chain's CDR3 is CASSAAGTGEETQYF. CDR3 nucleotide sequence: TGTGCCAGCAGCGCCGCCGGGACAGGGGAAGAGACCCAGTACTTC.

This chain joins TRBV4-2 and TRBJ2-2; D is unclear. The CDR3 consists of 14 residues. Germline V gene sequence: CDR1 LGHNA, CDR2 YNFKEQ. The V end lost 0 bases, the J end lost 6 bases, and 8 bases lay between the germline ends. In DNA form, the CDR3 reads TGTGCCAGCAGCCAAGACTACCCTGCCGGGGAGCTGTTTTTT. Amino acid sequence: CASSQDYPAGELFF.

This clone occurred once. The rearrangement uses TRBV5-6 and TRBJ2-1; tentatively, D is TRBD2 (6 bases). With 1 base removed from V and 2 bases from J, the gap between germline ends came to 7 bases. Germline V gene sequence: CDR1 SGHDT, CDR2 YYEEEE. This CDR3 region has 14 residues. CDR3 nucleotide sequence: TGTGCCAGCAGCTTGTCGGGAGCCTACAATGAGCAGTTCTTC. Translated: CASSLSGAYNEQFF.

The CDR3 nucleotides are TGTGCCAGCAGTCCCGGACAGGCCGGGAGCTCCTACGAGCAGTACTTC. Encoded protein: CASSPGQAGSSYEQYF. This chain connects TRBV27 to TRBJ2-5; TRBD1 might be the D (7 bases). The DNA end favors TRBJ2-7, so the J call may be wrong. The CDR3 runs to 16 residues. The germline gives CDR1 MNHEY, CDR2 SMNVEV (reference sequence).

This clone occurred a few times. The rearrangement joins TRBV5-1 to TRBJ2-1, with D possibly TRBD1 on 5 matching bases. The germline CDR1 and CDR2 sequences are SGHRS and YFSETQ. This CDR3 region has 20 residues. Trimming shortened V by 0 bases and J by 4 bases, and 26 bases separated the two germline ends. In DNA form, the CDR3 reads TGCGCCAGCAGCTTGGCCATTGGCCAATTCGGCAGGGATATTTACAATGAGCAGTTCTTC. Its protein product is CASSLAIGQFGRDIYNEQFF.

The chain links TRBV7-6 to TRBJ2-2; D possibly corresponds to TRBD2 (6 bases). CDR1 and CDR2 from the germline V gene are SGHVS and FNYEAQ. Trimming removed 5 bases from V and 1 base from J, with 17 bases in between. This CDR3 spans 17 amino acids. CDR3 amino acids: CASSLLLRERNTGELFF. The DNA for the CDR3 is TGTGCCAGCAGCCTCCTTTTGCGGGAAAGGAACACCGGGGAGCTGTTTTTT.

The gene calls are TRBV28 and TRBJ1-3; no reliable D call. This CDR3 region has 16 residues. Trimming removed 5 bases from V and 4 bases from J, with 18 bases in between. Per the germline V gene, CDR1 is MDHEN and CDR2 is SYDVKM. CDR3 amino acids: CASSTRMGRRGNTIYF. The CDR3 DNA is TGTGCCAGCAGTACGAGAATGGGCCGCCGCGGAAACACCATATATTTT. The complete variable domain, with remaining parts taken from reference TRBV28 and TRBJ1-3, reads DVKVTQSSRYLVKRTGEKVFLECVQDMDHENMFWYRQDPGLGLRLIYFSYDVKMKEKGDIPEGYSVSREKKERFSLILESASTNQTSMYLCASSTRMGRRGNTIYFGEGSWLTVV.

The genes are TRBV6-4 and TRBJ2-1, with 10 bases lining up with TRBD2. Losses at the gene ends were 2 bases for V and 3 bases for J; bases not matched to a gene: 1. Germline values: CDR1 MRHNA, CDR2 SNTAGT. The CDR3 loop spans 15 amino acids. The CDR3, as DNA: TGTGCCAGCAGTGACGCTAGCGGGAGCTACAATGAGCAGTTCTTC. Translating gives CASSDASGSYNEQFF.

The table lists this clone with a few counts. The chain combines TRBV30 with TRBJ2-1; D not resolved. The CDR3 runs to 13 residues. Germline CDR1 is GTSNPN and CDR2 is SVGIG (reference sequence). V lost 2 bases and J lost 4, with 9 bases in between. In nucleotides, the CDR3 is TGTGCCTGGAGTTTTACCAGATACAATGAGCAGTTCTTC. It specifies CAWSFTRYNEQFF. Using reference TRBV30 and TRBJ2-1 for the parts outside the CDR3, the full variable domain is SQTIHQWPATLVQPVGSPLSLECTVEGTSNPNLYWYRQAAGRGLQLLFYSVGIGQISSEVPQNLSASRPQDRQFILSSKKLLLSDSGFYLCAWSFTRYNEQFFGPGTRLTVL.

The chain has TRBV5-4 and TRBJ1-4; D gene ambiguous. This CDR3 is 15 amino acids long. Looked up from germline, CDR1 is SGHNT and CDR2 is YYREEE (reference sequence). Trimming removed 4 bases at V and 4 bases at J, with 14 bases between. The CDR3: CASSREGKLNEKLFF. DNA of the CDR3: TGTGCCAGCAGCAGGGAGGGAAAACTTAATGAAAAACTGTTTTTT.

Note on this clone: Additional DNA sequences in this sample encode the identical CDR3. The V call is TRBV7-9, the J call TRBJ2-1, with 9 bases identical to TRBD2. The germline V gene encodes CDR1 SEHNR and CDR2 FQNEAQ (reference sequence). There are 16 residues in the CDR3. The V segment lost 2 bases and the J segment 1 base; nucleotides outside the gene matches: 3. The CDR3 DNA reads TGTGCCAGCAGCTTATCACTAGCGGGTTCCTACAATGAGCAGTTCTTC. Translation gives CASSLSLAGSYNEQFF. Looking up the rest from reference TRBV7-9 and TRBJ2-1 gives the full variable domain: DTGVSQNPRHKITKRGQNVTFRCDPISEHNRLYWYRQTLGQGPEFLTYFQNEAQLEKSRLLSDRFSAERPKGSFSTLEIQRTEQGDSAMYLCASSLSLAGSYNEQFFGPGTRLTVL.

The chain couples TRBV4-2 to TRBJ1-4; D is uncertain. The CDR3 has 16 residues. V lost 0 bases to trimming and J lost 8 bases, with 16 bases between them. Germline CDR1 is LGHNA and CDR2 is YNFKEQ. The CDR3 reads CASSQDIEGIGEKLFF. The DNA of the CDR3 is TGTGCCAGCAGCCAAGATATAGAGGGTATCGGGGAAAAACTGTTTTTT.

This rearrangement joins TRBV12-5 to TRBJ2-3; TRBD2 agrees at 8 bases. J lost 3 bases, V lost 9 bases, and 8 bases had no gene match. CDR1 and CDR2 (germline): LGHNT, FRNRAP. CDR3 size: 14 residues. This CDR3 is CASLRAGGTDTQYF. DNA of the CDR3: TGTGCTAGCCTTCGGGCGGGAGGTACAGATACGCAGTATTTT.

This clone was counted only a few times. The gene calls are TRBV5-4 and TRBJ1-5, with 7 bases matching TRBD1. V was clipped by 3 bases and J by 1 base; unmatched bases: 1. Germline values: CDR1 SGHNT, CDR2 YYREEE (reference sequence). The CDR3 loop spans 14 amino acids. The CDR3 region has the DNA TGTGCCAGCAGCTCGGGACAGAGCAATCAGCCCCAGCATTTT. This codes for CASSSGQSNQPQHF.

The chain joins TRBV4-1 to TRBJ1-2; 7 bases fit TRBD1. The CDR3 consists of 15 residues. CDR1 and CDR2 from the germline V gene are MGHRA and YSYEKL. The V gene end was trimmed by 2 bases and the J gene end by 13 bases; junction bases not matched to a gene: 16. The DNA for the CDR3 is TGCGCCAGCAGCCAAACTTTAACTGAGGGGGCGGCCCTCACCTTC. It codes for CASSQTLTEGAALTF.

The genes are TRBV6-5 and TRBJ2-7, with D perhaps matching TRBD2 (5 bases). Trimming left V 5 bases short and J 1 base short, with 15 bases between. The CDR3 extends over 15 amino acids. Germline V gene sequence: CDR1 MNHEY, CDR2 SVGAGI. CDR3 region: CASSPITGISYEQYF. The CDR3 DNA follows: TGTGCCAGCAGTCCCATAACGGGGATTTCCTACGAGCAGTACTTC.

The gene calls are TRBV14 and TRBJ2-7; TRBD2 matches 10 bases. Trimming at V came to 4 bases and at J to 2 bases, leaving 2 bases not matched to a gene. Germline V lookup: CDR1 SGHDN, CDR2 FVKESK. This CDR3 comprises 14 residues. The CDR3 here is CASSRLAGAYEQYF. CDR3 coding DNA: TGTGCCAGCAGCCGGCTAGCGGGAGCCTACGAGCAGTACTTC.

This sequence joins TRBV16 and TRBJ2-5, with 8 bases matching TRBD1. The CDR3 runs to 15 residues. Germline lookup yields CDR1 KGHSY and CDR2 FQNENV. The V gene end was trimmed by 4 bases and the J gene end by 6 bases; junction bases not matched to a gene: 10. The CDR3 spells CASSLPGTGEKTQYF. The CDR3 DNA is TGTGCCAGCAGCCTGCCCGGGACAGGAGAGAAGACCCAGTACTTC.